The sequence of this T cell receptor beta chain was determined in a study of T cells after yellow fever vaccination. The overall study: Fractions of limited cellularity were prepared by means of SMART-Seq v4 Ultra Low Input. The study's findings and limits: Reappearing after the booster were most of the clones from primary vaccination (approximately 96% CD4, about 87% CD8).

The CDR3 consists of 15 residues. Trimming took 0 bases from V and 2 from J, leaving 6 bases between them. Germline V lookup: CDR1 SGHRS, CDR2 YFSETQ. This clonotype has more than one count but fewer than ten. Its matching antigen is unknown. Each CDR3 protein is one row after TCRdb ran MiXCR on the 5' RACE reads. Here the sample spans about 370,000 distinct CDR3 sequences, roughly 11% being singletons. The gene calls are TRBV5-1 and TRBJ1-6; weak D call: TRBD1 (5 bases). The sequencing here drew on PBMCs, taken on the day of the first yellow fever vaccination. This clonotype was obtained from a man aged 18 to 29 who received the YFV17D yellow fever vaccine. CDR3 DNA: TGCGCCAGCAGCTTGGCAGGGACCTATAATTCACCCCTCCACTTT. Amino acids: CASSLAGTYNSPLHF.